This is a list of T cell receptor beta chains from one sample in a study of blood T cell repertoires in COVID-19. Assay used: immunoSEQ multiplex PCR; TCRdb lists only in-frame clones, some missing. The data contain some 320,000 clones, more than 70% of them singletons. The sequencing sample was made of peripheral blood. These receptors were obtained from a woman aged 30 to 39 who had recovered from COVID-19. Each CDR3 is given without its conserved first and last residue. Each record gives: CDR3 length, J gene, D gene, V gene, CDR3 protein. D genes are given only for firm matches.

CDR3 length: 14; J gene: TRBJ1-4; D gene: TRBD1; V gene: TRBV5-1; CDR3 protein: ASSIGQGWSNEKLF
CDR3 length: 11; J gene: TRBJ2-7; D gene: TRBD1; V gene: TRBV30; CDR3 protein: AWARQGAKEQY
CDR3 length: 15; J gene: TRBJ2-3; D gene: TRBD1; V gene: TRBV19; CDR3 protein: ASSGHKTGARTDTQY
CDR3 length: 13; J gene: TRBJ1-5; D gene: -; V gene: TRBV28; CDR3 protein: ASSPEGVGNQPQH
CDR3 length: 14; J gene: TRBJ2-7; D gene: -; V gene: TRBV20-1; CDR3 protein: SASGVGQGLRYEQY
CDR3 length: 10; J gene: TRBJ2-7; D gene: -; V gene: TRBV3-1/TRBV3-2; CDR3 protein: ASSQKSYEQY
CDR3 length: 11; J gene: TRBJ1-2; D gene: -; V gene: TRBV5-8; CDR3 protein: ASSEVAGVGYT
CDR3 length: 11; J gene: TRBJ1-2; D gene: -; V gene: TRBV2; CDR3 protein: ASSGQANYGYT
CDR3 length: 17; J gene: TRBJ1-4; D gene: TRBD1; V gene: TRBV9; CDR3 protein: ASSVAGTGGSATNEKLF
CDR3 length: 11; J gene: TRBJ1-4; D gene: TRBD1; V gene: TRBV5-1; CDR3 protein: ASSRGLSEKLF
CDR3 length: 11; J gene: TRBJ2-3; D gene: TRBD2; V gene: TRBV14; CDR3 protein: ASSQGGSDTQY
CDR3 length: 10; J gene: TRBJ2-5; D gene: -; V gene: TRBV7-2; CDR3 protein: ASGGYQETQY
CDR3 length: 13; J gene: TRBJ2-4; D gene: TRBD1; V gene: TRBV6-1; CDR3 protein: ASSESTGDKNIQY
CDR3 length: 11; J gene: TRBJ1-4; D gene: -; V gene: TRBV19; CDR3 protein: ASTSGINEKLF
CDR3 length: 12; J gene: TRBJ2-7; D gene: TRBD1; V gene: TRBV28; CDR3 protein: ASSTDPGQREQY
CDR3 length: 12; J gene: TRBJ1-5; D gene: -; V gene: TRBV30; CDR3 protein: AWSRQGSNQPQH
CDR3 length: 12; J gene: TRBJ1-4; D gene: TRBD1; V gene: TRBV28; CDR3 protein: ASSSGTGYEKLF
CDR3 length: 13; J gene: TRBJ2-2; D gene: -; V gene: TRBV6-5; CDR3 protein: ASSYVTANTGELF
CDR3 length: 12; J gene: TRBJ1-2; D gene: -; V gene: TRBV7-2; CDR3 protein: ASSLGSGEGGYT
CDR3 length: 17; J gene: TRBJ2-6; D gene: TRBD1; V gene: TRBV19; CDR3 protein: ASSRDRGNRDSGANVLT